This T cell receptor beta chain was retrieved from a study of shared clonotypes between healthy human individuals (dated by TCRdb to about 2020). The study in broad terms: A few men and two women, aged 18 to 49 years, made up the cohort. Each donor's leukapheresis produced roughly between roughly 0.94 and 9.5 billion PBMCs. To increase sequencing depth and limit assay-specific biases, different laboratories used diverse techniques to prepare libraries and sequence TCR repertoires. Per donor, three plates each were used for CD4 naive and CD4 memory, two for CD8 naive, and one for CD8 memory. Blood TCR repertoires of about 5 healthy adults were deeply sequenced to estimate repertoire size and the extent of clonotype sharing between individuals. Broader findings and caveats from the paper: Based on pairwise subsampling, the degree of clonotype sharing among donors was expected to be affected by sequencing depth. When a handful of donors were compared, the shared fraction of clonotypes was 5% to 6.5% for naive CD4, 3.5% to 4% for naive CD8, 2.3% for memory CD4, and 0.35% to 0.5% for memory CD8. Sampling was restricted to blood, and TCR repertoires in tissue are likely to differ from TCR repertoires in blood. The small number of donors limited the genetic and exposure-history diversity represented. Naive subsets generally had larger estimated clonotype richness than memory subsets did. Even with the large sequencing depth, rarefaction of the sorted-subset datasets indicated that sequencing was incomplete. Higher generation probabilities were observed for clonotypes shared by all four sorted-subset donors than for non-shared clonotypes.

Using the deep immunoSEQ assay, multiplex PCR amplified TCR CDR3 regions from genomic DNA. Extracted genomic DNA from each cell subset was distributed evenly across all wells of several immunoSEQ 96-well plates, and each plate was treated as a replicate. For sorted subsets, approximately 0.2 ug of genomic DNA, equivalent to 30,000 or so T cell genomes, went into each replicate PCR. The purified libraries were quantified using a Qubit 3.0 fluorometer, sized with a Bioanalyzer 2100, and then quantified again using the KAPA Library Quantification kit. Every immunoSEQ 96-well plate was sequenced on a dedicated single-read 150-cycle Illumina NextSeq 550 flow cell. In the original analysis: Because only junctional sequences without quality scores were contained in the immunoSEQ output, filtering matching that applied to full-length reads could not be performed. To assign V/J genes and CDR3, sequences were annotated using PyIR, a Python wrapper for IgBLAST v1.9, with IMGT germline references. Any read was removed if the V/J assignment was weak (E-value above 1e-6), the CDR3 was missing, or the read contained stop codons, out-of-frame junctions, or ambiguous translated residues. V3J clonotypes were defined as sequences sharing the same inferred V gene, J gene, and CDR3 amino acid sequence. To compute the percentage overlap between repertoires, the number of shared unique clonotypes was divided by the size of the smaller repertoire. RTK rarefaction, the Chao1 estimator, and Recon v2.1 estimates of unobserved clonotypes were used to assess repertoire richness. Generation probabilities for all TCRbeta clonotypes obtained by the gDNA method from a handful of donors were computed using OLGA. What TCRdb holds here is the immuneACCESS table cut down to in-frame rearrangements. Part of the clones is not present; checked against another copy, under half of the missing clones reflect an unresolved V gene, and the others are unexplained. Clone size and V and J calls were adopted from that table, with D and trimming inferred from the DNA. Present in this sample are about 960,000 clones, over 60% of which were seen just once. The ten top clones hold about 1.5% of the sample.

Donors were healthy HIV-negative adults with no recently reported acute infections or vaccinations. All donors were Caucasian adults living in Nashville, Tennessee, USA. Magnetic negative selection was used to enrich CD4+ T cells, after which naive cells were positively selected on CD45RA and the negative fraction became the memory subset. Blood was obtained by leukapheresis, after which PBMCs were separated by Ficoll-Histopaque density gradient centrifugation and cryopreserved in liquid nitrogen vapor phase. Purity and quantity of every magnetically sorted T cell population were checked by analytical flow cytometry. Each sorted fraction had its genomic DNA isolated and then quantified by UV absorbance on a Nanodrop 2000c. Comment on this clone: What antigen it recognizes has not been identified. Qualities for individual bases were not recorded, and no much larger clone is one base off.

The germline V gene supplies CDR1 SNHLY and CDR2 FYNNEI. From the cysteine up to the phenylalanine, the CDR3 has a length of 11 residues. Left in the record is the CDR3 DNA by itself, 33 bases read in frame from the first base. V drops 8 bases and J drops 8 bases, leaving 7 bases in between. Here the chain combines TRBV2 and TRBJ1-6, with no reliable assignment of the D segment. Sequenced sample: memory CD4+ T cells sorted from blood. The cell subset or site tag for this specimen amounts to: CD45RA-negative fraction. The source is a man between 18 and 29 years old in good health. This receptor has the CDR3 CASRRDSPLHF. DNA sequence: TGTGCCAGCCGTCGGGATTCACCCCTCCACTTT.